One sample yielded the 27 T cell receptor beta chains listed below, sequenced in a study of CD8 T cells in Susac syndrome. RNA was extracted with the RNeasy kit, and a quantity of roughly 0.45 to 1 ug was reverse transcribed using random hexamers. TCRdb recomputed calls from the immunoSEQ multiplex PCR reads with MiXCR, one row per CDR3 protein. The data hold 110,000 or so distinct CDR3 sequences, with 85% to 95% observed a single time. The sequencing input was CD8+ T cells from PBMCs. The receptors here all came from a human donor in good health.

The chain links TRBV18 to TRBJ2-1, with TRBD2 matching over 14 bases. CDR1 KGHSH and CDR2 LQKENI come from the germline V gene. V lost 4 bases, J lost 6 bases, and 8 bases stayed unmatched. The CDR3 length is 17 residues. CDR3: CASSRNPGLAGANEQFF. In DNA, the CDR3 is TGTGCCAGCTCACGAAACCCGGGACTAGCGGGGGCCAATGAGCAGTTCTTC.

The CDR3 is CSVEGMLETRGQAMNTEAFF. CDR3 in DNA: TGCAGCGTTGAAGGGATGCTCGAAACGCGTGGGCAGGCGATGAACACTGAAGCTTTCTTT. This chain connects TRBV29-1 to TRBJ1-1; D is undetermined. Germline loops: CDR1 SQVTM, CDR2 ANQGSEA. The CDR3 length is 20 residues. V lost 1 base and J 0 bases, leaving 27 bases between the germline ends.

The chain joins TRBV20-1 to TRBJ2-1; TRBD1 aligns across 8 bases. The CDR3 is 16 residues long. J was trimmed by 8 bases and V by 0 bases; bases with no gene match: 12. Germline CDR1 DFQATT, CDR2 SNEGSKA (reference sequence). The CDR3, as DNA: TGCAGTGCTAGAGATTTGGCCGCACAGGGGGTGCATGAGCAGTTCTTC. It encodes CSARDLAAQGVHEQFF.

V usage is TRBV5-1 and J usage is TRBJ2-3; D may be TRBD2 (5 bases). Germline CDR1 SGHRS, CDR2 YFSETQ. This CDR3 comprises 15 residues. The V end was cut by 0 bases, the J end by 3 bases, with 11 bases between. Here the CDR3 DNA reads TGCGCCAGCAGCTTGGAAGCGGCAAGTACAGATACGCAGTATTTT. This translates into CASSLEAASTDTQYF.

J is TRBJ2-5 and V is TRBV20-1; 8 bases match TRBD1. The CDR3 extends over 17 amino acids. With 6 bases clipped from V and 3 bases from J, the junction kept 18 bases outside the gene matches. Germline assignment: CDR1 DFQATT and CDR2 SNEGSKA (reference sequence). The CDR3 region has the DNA TGCAGTGCAGCCCCCGGACAGGGAGGCGTGGGCGAAGAGACCCAGTACTTC. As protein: CSAAPGQGGVGEETQYF.

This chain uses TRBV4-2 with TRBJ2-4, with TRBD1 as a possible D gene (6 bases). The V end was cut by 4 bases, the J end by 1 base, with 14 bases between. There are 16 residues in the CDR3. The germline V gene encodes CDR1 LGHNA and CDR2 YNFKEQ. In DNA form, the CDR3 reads TGTGCCAGCAGCCCAGAGCAGGGGACGGCCAAAAACATTCAGTACTTC. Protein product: CASSPEQGTAKNIQYF.

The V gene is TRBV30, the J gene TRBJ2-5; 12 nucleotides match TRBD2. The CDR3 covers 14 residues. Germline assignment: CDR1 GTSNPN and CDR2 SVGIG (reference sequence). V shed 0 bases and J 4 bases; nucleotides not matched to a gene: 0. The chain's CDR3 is CAWSVLAGGETQYF. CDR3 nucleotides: TGTGCCTGGAGTGTACTAGCGGGAGGAGAGACCCAGTACTTC.

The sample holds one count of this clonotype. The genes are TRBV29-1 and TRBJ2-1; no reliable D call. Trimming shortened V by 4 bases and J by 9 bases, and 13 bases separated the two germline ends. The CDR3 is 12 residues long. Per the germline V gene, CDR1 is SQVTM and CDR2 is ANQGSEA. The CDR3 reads CSVASSVVEQFF. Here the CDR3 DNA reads TGCAGCGTTGCCTCCAGCGTGGTTGAGCAGTTCTTC.

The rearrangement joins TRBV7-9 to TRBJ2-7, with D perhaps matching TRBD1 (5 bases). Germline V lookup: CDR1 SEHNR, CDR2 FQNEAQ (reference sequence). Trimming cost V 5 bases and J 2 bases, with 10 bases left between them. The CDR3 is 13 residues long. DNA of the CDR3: TGTGCCAGCAGCCCACAGGACGCCTACGAGCAGTACTTC. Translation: CASSPQDAYEQYF.

The CDR3 is CASSGPGAAPYNEQFF. The CDR3 DNA sequence: TGTGCCAGCAGCGGACCGGGCGCAGCGCCCTACAATGAGCAGTTCTTC. The rearrangement links TRBV7-8 to TRBJ2-1; D is uncertain. The germline CDR1 and CDR2 sequences are SGHVS and FQNEAQ. Trimming stripped 5 bases from V and 2 bases from J, with 16 bases between. This CDR3 has 16 amino acids.

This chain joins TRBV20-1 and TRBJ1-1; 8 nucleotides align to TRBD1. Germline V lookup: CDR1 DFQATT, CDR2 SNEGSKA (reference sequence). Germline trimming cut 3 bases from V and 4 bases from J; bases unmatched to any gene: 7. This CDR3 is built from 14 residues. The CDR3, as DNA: TGCAGTGCTAGGACAGGACAGGGTGGCACTGAAGCTTTCTTT. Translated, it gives CSARTGQGGTEAFF.

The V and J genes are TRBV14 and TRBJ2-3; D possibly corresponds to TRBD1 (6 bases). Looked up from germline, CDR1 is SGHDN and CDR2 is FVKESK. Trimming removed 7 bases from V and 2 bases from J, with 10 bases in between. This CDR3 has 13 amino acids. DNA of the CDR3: TGTGCCAGCAACGACAGGTTCACAGATACGCAGTATTTT. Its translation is CASNDRFTDTQYF. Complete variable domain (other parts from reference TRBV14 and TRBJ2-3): EAGVTQFPSHSVIEKGQTVTLRCDPISGHDNLYWYRRVMGKEIKFLLHFVKESKQDESGMPNNRFLAERTGGTYSTLKVQPAELEDSGVYFCASNDRFTDTQYFGPGTRLTVL.

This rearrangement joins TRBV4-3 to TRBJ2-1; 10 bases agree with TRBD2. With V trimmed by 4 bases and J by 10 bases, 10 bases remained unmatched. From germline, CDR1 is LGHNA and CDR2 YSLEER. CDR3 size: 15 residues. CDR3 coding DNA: TGCGCCAGCAGCCCTCCAGCTAGCGGGGGCCCCGAGCAGTTCTTC. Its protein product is CASSPPASGGPEQFF.

In DNA, the CDR3 is TGCAGTGCTCTGGGGGGGAGGAACACTGAAGCTTTCTTT. This encodes CSALGGRNTEAFF. V is TRBV20-1 and J is TRBJ1-1; the D gene is possibly TRBD1 (5 bases). From germline, CDR1 is DFQATT and CDR2 SNEGSKA (reference sequence). This CDR3 is built from 13 residues. Trimming cost V 5 bases and J 1 base, with 11 bases left between them.

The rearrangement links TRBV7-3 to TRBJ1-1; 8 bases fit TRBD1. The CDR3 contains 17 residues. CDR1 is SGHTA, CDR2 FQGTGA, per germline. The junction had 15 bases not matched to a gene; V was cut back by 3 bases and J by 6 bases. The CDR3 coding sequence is TGTGCCAGCAGCTTGGGCAGGGGGCGCCGTCTTGACGCTGAAGCTTTCTTT. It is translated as CASSLGRGRRLDAEAFF. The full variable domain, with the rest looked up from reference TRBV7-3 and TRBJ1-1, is GAGVSQTPSNKVTEKGKYVELRCDPISGHTALYWYRQSLGQGPEFLIYFQGTGAADDSGLPNDRFFAVRPEGSVSTLKIQRTERGDSAVYLCASSLGRGRRLDAEAFFGQGTRLTVV.

The CDR3 region has the DNA TGTGCCAGCAGTTTGCGGGTCTCCTACGAGCAGTACTTC. As protein: CASSLRVSYEQYF. This sequence joins TRBV12-3 or TRBV12-4 and TRBJ2-7; tentatively, D is TRBD2 (5 bases). The CDR3 runs 13 residues. Trimming pared 3 bases from V and 0 bases from J, leaving 6 bases between.

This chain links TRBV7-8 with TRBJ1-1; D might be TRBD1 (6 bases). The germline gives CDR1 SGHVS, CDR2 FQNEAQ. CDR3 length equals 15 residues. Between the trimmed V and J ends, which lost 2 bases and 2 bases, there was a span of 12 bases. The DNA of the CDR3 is TGTGCCAGCAGCTTAATCGGGGGCGAAAACACTGAAGCTTTCTTT. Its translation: CASSLIGGENTEAFF.

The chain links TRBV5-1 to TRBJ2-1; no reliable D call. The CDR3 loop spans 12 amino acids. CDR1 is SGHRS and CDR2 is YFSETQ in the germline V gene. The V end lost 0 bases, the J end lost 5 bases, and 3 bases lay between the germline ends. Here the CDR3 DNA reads TGCGCCAGCAGCTTGGTCCACAATGAGCAGTTCTTC. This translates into CASSLVHNEQFF.

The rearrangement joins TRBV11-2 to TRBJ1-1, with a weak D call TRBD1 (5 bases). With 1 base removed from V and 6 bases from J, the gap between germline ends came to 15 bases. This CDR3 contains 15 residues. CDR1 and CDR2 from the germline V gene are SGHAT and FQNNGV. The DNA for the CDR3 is TGTGCCAGCAGCTTAGGTCCCTCGGGGGGAGCTGAAGCTTTCTTT. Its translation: CASSLGPSGGAEAFF. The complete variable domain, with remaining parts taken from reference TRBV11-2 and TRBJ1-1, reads EAGVAQSPRYKIIEKRQSVAFWCNPISGHATLYWYQQILGQGPKLLIQFQNNGVVDDSQLPKDRFSAERLKGVDSTLKIQPAKLEDSAVYLCASSLGPSGGAEAFFGQGTRLTVV.

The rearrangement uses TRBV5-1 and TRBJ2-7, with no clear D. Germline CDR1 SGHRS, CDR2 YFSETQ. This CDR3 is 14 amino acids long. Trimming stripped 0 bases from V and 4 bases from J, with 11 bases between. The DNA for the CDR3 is TGCGCCAGCAGCTTGGTGCCAGGATCTTACGAGCAGTACTTC. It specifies CASSLVPGSYEQYF.

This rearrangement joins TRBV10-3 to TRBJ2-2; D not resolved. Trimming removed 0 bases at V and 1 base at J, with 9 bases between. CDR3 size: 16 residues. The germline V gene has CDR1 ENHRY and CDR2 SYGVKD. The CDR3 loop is CAISESKGGNTGELFF. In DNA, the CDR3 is TGTGCCATCAGTGAGTCTAAAGGCGGGAACACCGGGGAGCTGTTTTTT.

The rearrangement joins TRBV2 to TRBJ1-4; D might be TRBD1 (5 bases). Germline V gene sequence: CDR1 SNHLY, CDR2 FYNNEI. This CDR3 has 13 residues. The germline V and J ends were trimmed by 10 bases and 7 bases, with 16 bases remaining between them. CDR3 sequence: CAINGAYGEKLFF. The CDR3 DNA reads TGTGCCATCAACGGGGCTTACGGTGAAAAACTGTTTTTT.

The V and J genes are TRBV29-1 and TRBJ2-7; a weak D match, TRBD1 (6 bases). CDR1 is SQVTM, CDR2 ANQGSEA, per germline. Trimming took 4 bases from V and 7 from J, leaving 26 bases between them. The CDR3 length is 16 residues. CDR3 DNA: TGCAGCGTTGGCGGGCGGCCAGGCAGGGGTCTAGATGAGCAGTACTTC. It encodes CSVGGRPGRGLDEQYF.

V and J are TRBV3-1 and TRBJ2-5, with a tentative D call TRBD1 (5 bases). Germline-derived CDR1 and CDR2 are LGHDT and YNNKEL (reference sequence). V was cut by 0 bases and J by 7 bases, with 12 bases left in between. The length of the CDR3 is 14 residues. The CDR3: CASSQDRGRGTQYF. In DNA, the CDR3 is TGTGCCAGCAGCCAAGATAGGGGCCGAGGGACCCAGTACTTC.

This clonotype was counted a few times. The CDR3 sequence is CASSQDRDTQYF. The CDR3 DNA is TGTGCCAGCAGCCAGGACCGAGATACGCAGTATTTT. This sequence joins TRBV27 and TRBJ2-3; D unclear. V was clipped by 6 bases and J by 5 bases, with 9 bases between them. Germline V gene lookup returns CDR1 MNHEY and CDR2 SMNVEV (reference sequence). The length of the CDR3 is 12 residues.

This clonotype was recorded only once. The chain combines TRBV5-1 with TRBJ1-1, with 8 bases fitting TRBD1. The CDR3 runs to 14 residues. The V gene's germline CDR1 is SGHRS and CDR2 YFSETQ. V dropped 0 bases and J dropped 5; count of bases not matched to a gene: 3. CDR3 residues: CASSLETGVTEAFF. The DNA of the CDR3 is TGCGCCAGCAGCTTGGAGACAGGGGTGACTGAAGCTTTCTTT.

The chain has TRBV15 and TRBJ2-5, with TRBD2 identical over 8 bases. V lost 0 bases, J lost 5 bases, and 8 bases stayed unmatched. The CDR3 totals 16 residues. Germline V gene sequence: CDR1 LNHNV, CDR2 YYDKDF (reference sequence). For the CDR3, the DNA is TGTGCCACCAGCAGAGATAGAACTAGCGGAAGGGAGACCCAGTACTTC. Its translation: CATSRDRTSGRETQYF.